These 8 T cell receptor beta chains were sequenced from one sample in a study of response to subunit inactivated influenza vaccine. Via MiXCR, TCRdb re-called the RT-PCR reads, giving one row per CDR3 protein. The table lists about 700,000 distinct CDR3 sequences, approximately 14% of them singletons, with 5.5% to 8% in the top ten. The sequencing here drew on PBMCs from blood, taken approximately 15 days before vaccination. These receptor sequences come from a man in his forties or fifties who received an inactivated influenza vaccine.

This clonotype was counted between two and nine times. The chain has TRBV7-9 and TRBJ1-4; 7 positions match TRBD1. After removal of 5 bases from V and 5 bases from J, the junction contained 8 bases not matched to a gene. The CDR3 spans 15 residues. The germline V gene has CDR1 SEHNR and CDR2 FQNEAQ (reference sequence). Here the CDR3 DNA reads TGTGCCAGCAGCCGTGGGGACAGTGGGAATGAAAAACTGTTTTTT. Protein product: CASSRGDSGNEKLFF.

This clonotype was counted at least ten times. V is TRBV5-1 and J is TRBJ2-7; TRBD2 is a possible D gene (5 bases). The CDR3 totals 14 residues. The germline CDR1 and CDR2 sequences are SGHRS and YFSETQ. Trimming removed 0 bases from V and 0 bases from J, with 7 bases in between. CDR3 sequence (DNA): TGCGCCAGCAGCTTGGAGCGGAACTCCTACGAGCAGTACTTC. Protein product: CASSLERNSYEQYF.

This clonotype has only a few counts. The rearrangement uses TRBV12-3 or TRBV12-4 and TRBJ2-1, with a tentative D call TRBD2 (6 bases). The CDR3 consists of 15 residues. The V gene lost 6 bases and the J gene lost 8 bases, with 20 bases spanning the gap. The CDR3 here is CASRPGGARRDEQFF. CDR3 bases: TGTGCCAGCAGACCTGGCGGGGCCCGAAGGGATGAGCAGTTCTTC.

The rearrangement joins TRBV7-2 to TRBJ2-1, with D maybe TRBD1 (5 bases). Trimming cost V 4 bases and J 7 bases, with 14 bases left between them. The germline V gene encodes CDR1 SGHTA and CDR2 FQGNSA. The CDR3 runs to 14 residues. The CDR3 DNA is TGTGCCAGCAGCTCTATAACAGGTGATAATGAGCAGTTCTTC. Translating gives CASSSITGDNEQFF.

This clonotype was seen only a few times. The J gene is TRBJ2-7, the V gene TRBV7-9; possible D gene TRBD1, 5 bases. CDR1 and CDR2 (germline): SEHNR, FQNEAQ (reference sequence). This CDR3 is 14 amino acids long. V lost 5 bases and J lost 3, with 14 bases in between. CDR3 sequence reads: CASSPQGQIYEQYF. CDR3 DNA: TGTGCCAGCAGCCCCCAAGGACAAATCTACGAGCAGTACTTC.

This clonotype was observed many times. V is TRBV5-1 and J is TRBJ1-3; D ambiguous. CDR1 is SGHRS and CDR2 is YFSETQ in the germline V gene. The CDR3 spans 16 residues. V gave up 0 bases and J gave up 3 bases, with 13 bases separating them. CDR3 sequence reads: CASSLEQASRGNTIYF. The CDR3 DNA reads as TGCGCCAGCAGCTTGGAGCAGGCCTCCCGTGGAAACACCATATATTTT.

The chain employs TRBV30 and TRBJ2-7; D uncertain. The CDR3 runs to 14 residues. Per the germline V gene, CDR1 is GTSNPN and CDR2 is SVGIG (reference sequence). Trimming took off 5 bases at V and 0 bases at J, with 14 bases between the two ends. The CDR3 spells CAWGGRLSSYEQYF. CDR3 DNA: TGTGCCTGGGGTGGCAGACTGAGCTCCTACGAGCAGTACTTC.

This clonotype was picked up a small number of times. This chain connects TRBV6-4 to TRBJ2-1; possibly TRBD2 for D (6 bases). V lost 2 bases, J lost 2 bases, and 10 bases lay in between. CDR3 length equals 15 residues. The germline V gene encodes CDR1 MRHNA and CDR2 SNTAGT. DNA of the CDR3: TGTGCCAGCAGTGACGTACCGGGGGCCTACAATGAGCAGTTCTTC. This gives the protein CASSDVPGAYNEQFF.